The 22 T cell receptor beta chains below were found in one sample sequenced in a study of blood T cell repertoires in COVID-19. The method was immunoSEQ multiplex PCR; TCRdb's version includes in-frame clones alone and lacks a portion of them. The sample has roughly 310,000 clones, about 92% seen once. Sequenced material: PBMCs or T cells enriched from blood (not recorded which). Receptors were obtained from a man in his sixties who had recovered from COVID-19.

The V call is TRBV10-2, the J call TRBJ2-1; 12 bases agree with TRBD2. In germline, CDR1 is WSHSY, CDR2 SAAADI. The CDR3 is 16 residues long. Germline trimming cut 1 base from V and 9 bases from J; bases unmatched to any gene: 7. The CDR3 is CASSEFGLAGSSEQFF. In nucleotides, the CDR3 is TGCGCCAGCAGTGAGTTCGGACTAGCGGGGTCAAGTGAGCAGTTCTTC.

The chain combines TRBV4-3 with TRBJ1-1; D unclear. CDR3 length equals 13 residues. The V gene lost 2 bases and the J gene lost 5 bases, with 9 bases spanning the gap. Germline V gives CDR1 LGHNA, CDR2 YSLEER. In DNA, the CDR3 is TGCGCCAGCAGCCAAATCAGAGGGACTGAAGCTTTCTTT. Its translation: CASSQIRGTEAFF.

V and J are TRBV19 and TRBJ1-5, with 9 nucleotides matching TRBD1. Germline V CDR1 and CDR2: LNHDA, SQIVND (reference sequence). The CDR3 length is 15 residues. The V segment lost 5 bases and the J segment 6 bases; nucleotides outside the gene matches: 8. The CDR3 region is CASSETGGGGQPQHF. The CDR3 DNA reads TGTGCCAGTAGTGAAACAGGGGGCGGGGGTCAGCCCCAGCATTTT.

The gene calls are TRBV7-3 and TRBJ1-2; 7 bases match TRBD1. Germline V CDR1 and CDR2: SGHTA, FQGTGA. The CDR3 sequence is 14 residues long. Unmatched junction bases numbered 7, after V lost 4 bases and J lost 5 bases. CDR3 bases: TGTGCCAGCAGCTCAGGGGGGCCAGGGTATGGCTACACCTTC. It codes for CASSSGGPGYGYTF.

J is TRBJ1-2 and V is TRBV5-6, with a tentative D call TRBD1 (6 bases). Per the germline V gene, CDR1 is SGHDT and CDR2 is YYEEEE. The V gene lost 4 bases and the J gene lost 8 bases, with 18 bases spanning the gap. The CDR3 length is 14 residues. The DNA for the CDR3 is TGTGCCAGCAGCCGTACTACACAGGGTAACGGCTACACCTTC. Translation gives CASSRTTQGNGYTF.

CDR3: CASSPGQGGSNGYTF. CDR3 bases: TGTGCCAGCAGCCCTGGACAGGGTGGGTCTAATGGCTACACCTTC. The J gene is TRBJ1-2, the V gene TRBV9; 8 bases fit TRBD1. There are 15 residues in the CDR3. CDR1 is SGDLS, CDR2 YYNGEE, per germline. V dropped 4 bases and J dropped 6; count of bases not matched to a gene: 11.

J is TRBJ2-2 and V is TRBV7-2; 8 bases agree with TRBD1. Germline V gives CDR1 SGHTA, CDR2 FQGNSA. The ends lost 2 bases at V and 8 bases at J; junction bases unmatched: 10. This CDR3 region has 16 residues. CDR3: CASSLRTGPKTGELFF. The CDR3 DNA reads TGTGCCAGCAGCTTAAGGACAGGGCCAAAGACGGGGGAGCTGTTTTTT. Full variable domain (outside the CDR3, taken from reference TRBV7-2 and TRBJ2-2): GAGVSQSPSNKVTEKGKDVELRCDPISGHTALYWYRQSLGQGLEFLIYFQGNSAPDKSGLPSDRFSAERTGGSVSTLTIQRTQQEDSAVYLCASSLRTGPKTGELFFGEGSRLTVL.

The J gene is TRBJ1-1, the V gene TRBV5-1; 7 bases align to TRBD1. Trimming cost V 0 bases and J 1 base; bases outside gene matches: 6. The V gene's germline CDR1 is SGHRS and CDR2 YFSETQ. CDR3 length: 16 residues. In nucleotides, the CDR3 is TGCGCCAGCAGCTTGGGCCCGGGACAGCCGAACACTGAAGCTTTCTTT. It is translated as CASSLGPGQPNTEAFF.

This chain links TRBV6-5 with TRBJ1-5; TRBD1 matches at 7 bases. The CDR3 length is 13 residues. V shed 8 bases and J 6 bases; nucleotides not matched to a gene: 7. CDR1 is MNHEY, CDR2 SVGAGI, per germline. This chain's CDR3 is CASWRGLGQPQHF. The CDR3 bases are TGTGCCAGCTGGAGGGGGCTGGGTCAGCCCCAGCATTTT.

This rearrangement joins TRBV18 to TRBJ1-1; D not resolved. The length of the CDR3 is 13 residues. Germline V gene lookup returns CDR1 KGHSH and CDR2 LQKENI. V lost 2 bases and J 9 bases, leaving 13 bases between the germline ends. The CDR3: CASSPVEGSQAFF. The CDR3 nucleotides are TGTGCCAGCTCACCAGTCGAAGGTAGCCAAGCTTTCTTT.

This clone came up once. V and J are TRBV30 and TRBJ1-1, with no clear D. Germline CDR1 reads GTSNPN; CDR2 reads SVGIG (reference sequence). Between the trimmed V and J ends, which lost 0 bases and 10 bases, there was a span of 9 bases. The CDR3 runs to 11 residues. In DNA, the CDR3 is TGTGCCTGGAGTGTACGGGAGACAGCTTTCTTT. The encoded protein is CAWSVRETAFF.

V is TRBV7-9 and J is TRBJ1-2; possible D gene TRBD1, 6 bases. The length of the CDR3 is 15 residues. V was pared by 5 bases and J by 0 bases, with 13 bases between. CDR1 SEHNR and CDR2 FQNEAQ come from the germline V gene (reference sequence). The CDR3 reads CASSNYREPNYGYTF. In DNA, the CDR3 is TGTGCCAGCAGCAACTACAGGGAGCCTAACTATGGCTACACCTTC.

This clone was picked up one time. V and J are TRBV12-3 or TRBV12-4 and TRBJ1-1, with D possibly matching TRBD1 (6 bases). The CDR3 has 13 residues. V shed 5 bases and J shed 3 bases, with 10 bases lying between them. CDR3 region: CASSDRSYTEAFF. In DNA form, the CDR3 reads TGTGCCAGCAGTGACAGGTCGTACACTGAAGCTTTCTTT.

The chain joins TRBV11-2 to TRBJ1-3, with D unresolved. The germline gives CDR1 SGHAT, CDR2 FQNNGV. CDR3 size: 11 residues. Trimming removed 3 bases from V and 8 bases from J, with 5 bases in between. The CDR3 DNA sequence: TGTGCCAGCAGCTTGTCCTACACCATATATTTT. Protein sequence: CASSLSYTIYF.

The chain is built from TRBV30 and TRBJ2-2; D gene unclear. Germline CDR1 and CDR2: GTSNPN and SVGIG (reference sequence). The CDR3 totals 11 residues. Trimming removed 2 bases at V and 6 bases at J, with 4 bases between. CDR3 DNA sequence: TGTGCCTGGAGTACGGCCGGGGAGCTGTTTTTT. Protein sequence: CAWSTAGELFF.

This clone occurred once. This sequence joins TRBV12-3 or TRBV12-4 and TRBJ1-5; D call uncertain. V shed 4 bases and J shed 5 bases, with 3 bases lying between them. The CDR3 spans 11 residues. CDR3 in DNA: TGTGCCAGCAGTTACTATCAGCCCCAGCATTTT. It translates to CASSYYQPQHF.

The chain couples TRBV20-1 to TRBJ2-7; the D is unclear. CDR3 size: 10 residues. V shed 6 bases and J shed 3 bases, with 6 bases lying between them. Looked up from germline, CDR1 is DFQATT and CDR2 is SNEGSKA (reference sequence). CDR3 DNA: TGCAGTGCGGGCGACTACGAGCAGTACTTC. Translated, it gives CSAGDYEQYF.

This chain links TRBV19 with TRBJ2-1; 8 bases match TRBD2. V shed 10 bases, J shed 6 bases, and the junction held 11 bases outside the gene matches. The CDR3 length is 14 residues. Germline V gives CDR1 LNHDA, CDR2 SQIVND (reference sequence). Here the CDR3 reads CATTSGSWVNEQFF. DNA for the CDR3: TGTGCCACTACAAGCGGGAGTTGGGTCAATGAGCAGTTCTTC. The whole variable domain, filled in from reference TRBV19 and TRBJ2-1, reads DGGITQSPKYLFRKEGQNVTLSCEQNLNHDAMYWYRQDPGQGLRLIYYSQIVNDFQKGDIAEGYSVSREKKESFPLTVTSAQKNPTAFYLCATTSGSWVNEQFFGPGTRLTVL.

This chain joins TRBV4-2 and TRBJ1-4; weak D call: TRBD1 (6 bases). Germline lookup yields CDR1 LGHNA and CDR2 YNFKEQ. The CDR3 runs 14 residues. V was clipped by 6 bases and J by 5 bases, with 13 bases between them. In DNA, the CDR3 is TGTGCCAGCAGACGGGACACCGGGAATGAAAAACTGTTTTTT. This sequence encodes CASRRDTGNEKLFF.

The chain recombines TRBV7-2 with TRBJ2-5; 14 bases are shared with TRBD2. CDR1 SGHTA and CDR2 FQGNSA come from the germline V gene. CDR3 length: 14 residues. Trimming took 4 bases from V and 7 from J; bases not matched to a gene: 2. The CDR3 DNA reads TGTGCCAGCAGCTCTGGGACTAGCGGGGGGACCCAGTACTTC. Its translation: CASSSGTSGGTQYF.

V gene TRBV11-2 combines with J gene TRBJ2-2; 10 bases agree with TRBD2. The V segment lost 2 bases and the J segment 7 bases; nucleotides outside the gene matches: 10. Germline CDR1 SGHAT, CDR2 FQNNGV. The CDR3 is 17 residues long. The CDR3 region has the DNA TGTGCCAGCAGCTTACTAGCGGGAGCTAAATTCGACGGGGAGCTGTTTTTT. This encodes CASSLLAGAKFDGELFF.

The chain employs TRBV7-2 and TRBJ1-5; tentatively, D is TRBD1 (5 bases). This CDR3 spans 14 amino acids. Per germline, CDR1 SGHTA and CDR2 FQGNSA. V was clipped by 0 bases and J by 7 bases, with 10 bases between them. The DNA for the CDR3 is TGTGCCAGCAGCTTAGCGGGGGGACCCCAGCCCCAGCATTTT. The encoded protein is CASSLAGGPQPQHF.